A single sample gave rise to the 8 T cell receptor beta chains below, sequenced in a study of blood T cells in healthy people across ages. Together with a sample-barcoded 5' primer, a J-beta primer mix was included in a second PCR lasting about 6 to 11 cycles. TCRdb re-called the 5' RACE reads through MiXCR, storing one row per CDR3 protein. Counted here are approximately 800,000 distinct CDR3 sequences, about 34% occurring once; the ten biggest clones make up 10% to 15%. The sequencing input was blood. Every receptor here comes from a man in his late teens or twenties in good health.

The chain has TRBV3-1 and TRBJ2-3, with 13 bases lining up with TRBD2. This CDR3 is built from 16 residues. CDR1 and CDR2 (germline): LGHDT, YNNKEL (reference sequence). Trimming at V came to 6 bases and at J to 8 bases, leaving 11 bases not matched to a gene. In DNA, the CDR3 is TGTGCCAGCAGATATACTAGCGGGAGGGCCCGGGGTACGCAGTATTTT. Its protein product is CASRYTSGRARGTQYF.

The chain has TRBV10-3 and TRBJ1-5; D is ambiguous. Trimming pared 3 bases from V and 4 bases from J, leaving 4 bases between. Germline V gives CDR1 ENHRY, CDR2 SYGVKD. There are 12 residues in the CDR3. The CDR3 DNA reads TGTGCCATCAGTGAAACAAATCAGCCCCAGCATTTT. This sequence encodes CAISETNQPQHF.

The genes are TRBV7-9 and TRBJ1-2; D is unresolved. The V end was cut by 0 bases, the J end by 6 bases, with 11 bases between. Germline CDR1 is SEHNR and CDR2 is FQNEAQ (reference sequence). This CDR3 is 14 amino acids long. In DNA form, the CDR3 reads TGTGCCAGCAGCTTAGCAGCGGGGAGGGATGGCTACACCTTC. Its protein is CASSLAAGRDGYTF.

V and J are TRBV12-3 or TRBV12-4 and TRBJ1-2; 9 bases align to TRBD1. The CDR3 totals 13 residues. The V and J ends lost 6 bases and 7 bases, in that order; junction bases with no gene match: 6. CDR3 sequence (DNA): TGTGCCAGCAGACGGGACAGGGCGGGTGGCTACACCTTC. Its protein is CASRRDRAGGYTF.

J is TRBJ1-3 and V is TRBV2, with D perhaps TRBD1 (6 bases). The CDR3 totals 18 residues. Germline CDR1 reads SNHLY; CDR2 reads FYNNEI. Trimming shortened V by 6 bases and J by 0 bases, and 21 bases separated the two germline ends. The CDR3 protein is CASSPIGGAARSGNTIYF. Written as DNA, the CDR3 is TGTGCCAGCAGCCCCATAGGGGGGGCCGCGCGCTCTGGAAACACCATATATTTT.

CDR3 DNA sequence: TGTGCCAGCAGCTTAGTCGGGACTACCGACCAAGAGACCCAGTACTTC. It codes for CASSLVGTTDQETQYF. The rearrangement joins TRBV7-9 to TRBJ2-5, with TRBD2 matching over 7 bases. V lost 1 base to trimming and J lost 0 bases; unmatched junction nucleotides: 5. The germline V gene encodes CDR1 SEHNR and CDR2 FQNEAQ (reference sequence). The CDR3 is made up of 16 amino acids.

In its sample, this clonotype was seen a few times. The rearrangement links TRBV29-1 to TRBJ2-1; D gene ambiguous. The CDR3 contains 15 residues. Trimming shortened V by 6 bases and J by 1 base, and 16 bases separated the two germline ends. Germline assignment: CDR1 SQVTM and CDR2 ANQGSEA. CDR3 DNA: TGCAGCGTGATCGGGTATGGTGATTCCTACAATGAGCAGTTCTTC. This translates into CSVIGYGDSYNEQFF.

V and J are TRBV29-1 and TRBJ1-1; 9 bases are shared with TRBD1. In germline, CDR1 is SQVTM, CDR2 ANQGSEA. CDR3 length: 12 residues. Germline trimming cut 5 bases from V and 3 bases from J; bases unmatched to any gene: 1. This CDR3 reads CSVWDRDTEAFF. In DNA form, the CDR3 reads TGCAGCGTTTGGGACAGGGACACTGAAGCTTTCTTT.